What follows are 21 T cell receptor beta chains derived from one specimen sequenced in a study of CD8 T cells in Susac syndrome. Roughly 0.5 to 1 ug RNA was reverse transcribed with random hexamers. Using its own MiXCR run on the immunoSEQ multiplex PCR reads, TCRdb lists one record per CDR3 protein. Among some 120,000 distinct CDR3 sequences listed, around 94% were seen once. Sequencing was performed on CD4+ T cells from PBMCs. These receptors were obtained from a human donor in good health.

This chain links TRBV3-1 with TRBJ1-1, with D perhaps TRBD1 (5 bases). Germline CDR1 LGHDT, CDR2 YNNKEL (reference sequence). The CDR3 is 17 residues long. V was trimmed by 0 bases and J by 1 base, leaving 15 bases between them. The CDR3 reads CASSQEVGPLQNTEAFF. CDR3 nucleotide sequence: TGTGCCAGCAGCCAAGAAGTGGGACCACTACAGAACACTGAAGCTTTCTTT.

The chain carries TRBV4-2 and TRBJ1-3; D is unclear. Deletions cut 0 bases from V and 4 bases from J, with 19 bases between. This CDR3 has 18 amino acids. The germline V gene encodes CDR1 LGHNA and CDR2 YNFKEQ. The CDR3 reads CASSQDSQRSAAGNTIYF. The CDR3 coding sequence is TGTGCCAGCAGCCAAGATAGCCAACGTTCAGCGGCCGGAAACACCATATATTTT.

This rearrangement joins TRBV9 to TRBJ2-3; TRBD2 might be the D (5 bases). The V end lost 0 bases, the J end lost 0 bases, and 8 bases lay between the germline ends. This CDR3 contains 15 residues. Germline lookup yields CDR1 SGDLS and CDR2 YYNGEE. The CDR3 DNA reads TGTGCCAGCAGCGTAGCCTGGACTAGCACAGATACGCAGTATTTT. Translating it yields CASSVAWTSTDTQYF. Full variable domain (missing parts from reference TRBV9 and TRBJ2-3): DSGVTQTPKHLITATGQRVTLRCSPRSGDLSVYWYQQSLDQGLQFLIQYYNGEERAKGNILERFSAQQFPDLHSELNLSSLELGDSALYFCASSVAWTSTDTQYFGPGTRLTVL.

The V and J genes are TRBV28 and TRBJ1-5; 9 bases are a match to TRBD1. The germline V gene encodes CDR1 MDHEN and CDR2 SYDVKM. V was clipped by 7 bases and J by 5 bases; unmatched bases: 6. The CDR3 is 14 residues long. The CDR3, as DNA: TGTGCCAGCAATTCGGGACAGGGACATCAGCCCCAGCATTTT. Translation: CASNSGQGHQPQHF. Looking up the rest from reference TRBV28 and TRBJ1-5 gives the full variable domain: DVKVTQSSRYLVKRTGEKVFLECVQDMDHENMFWYRQDPGLGLRLIYFSYDVKMKEKGDIPEGYSVSREKKERFSLILESASTNQTSMYLCASNSGQGHQPQHFGDGTRLSIL.

The count of this clonotype is one. The chain uses TRBV7-9 and TRBJ2-5; TRBD2 might be the D (5 bases). The V gene lost 5 bases and the J gene lost 7 bases, with 23 bases spanning the gap. Germline CDR1 reads SEHNR; CDR2 reads FQNEAQ (reference sequence). The CDR3 is made up of 16 amino acids. The chain's CDR3 is CASSPEGGAPGGTQYF. As DNA, the CDR3 is TGTGCCAGCAGCCCCGAGGGCGGAGCCCCCGGCGGGACCCAGTACTTC.

This sequence joins TRBV3-1 and TRBJ2-1; 10 bases match TRBD2. The germline V gene encodes CDR1 LGHDT and CDR2 YNNKEL (reference sequence). The CDR3 extends over 17 amino acids. J gave up 4 bases and V 4 bases, and 10 bases lay outside the gene matches. CDR3 in DNA: TGTGCCAGCAGCCGACTTCCCGGGACTAGCGAATACAATGAGCAGTTCTTC. Encoded protein: CASSRLPGTSEYNEQFF.

The chain links TRBV27 to TRBJ2-7, with D unclear. Looked up from germline, CDR1 is MNHEY and CDR2 is SMNVEV (reference sequence). The CDR3 has 13 residues. V lost 3 bases and J lost 6, with 12 bases in between. CDR3 loop: CASSLNGYSEQYF. CDR3 DNA: TGTGCCAGCAGTTTGAACGGGTATTCCGAGCAGTACTTC.

The chain links TRBV28 to TRBJ1-6, with TRBD1 matching 7 bases. After removal of 3 bases from V and 9 bases from J, the junction contained 11 bases not matched to a gene. The germline V gene encodes CDR1 MDHEN and CDR2 SYDVKM. This CDR3 is built from 16 residues. The DNA of the CDR3 is TGTGCCAGCAGTTTTTACGGACAGGTGGGGTCTTCACCCCTCCACTTT. Its protein is CASSFYGQVGSSPLHF.

V is TRBV5-1 and J is TRBJ2-6; D is ambiguous. CDR3 length: 15 amino acids. The germline V gene encodes CDR1 SGHRS and CDR2 YFSETQ. The V and J ends lost 1 base and 4 bases respectively, with 9 bases between them. In DNA form, the CDR3 reads TGCGCCAGCAGCTTGTCCTATCCGGGGGCCAACGTCCTGACTTTC. As protein: CASSLSYPGANVLTF.

This chain links TRBV27 with TRBJ1-6; D gene uncertain. The CDR3 spans 16 residues. Germline-derived CDR1 and CDR2 are MNHEY and SMNVEV (reference sequence). V shed 0 bases and J shed 3 bases, with 9 bases lying between them. The CDR3 spells CASSLSGLGYNSPLHF. CDR3 DNA: TGTGCCAGCAGTTTATCCGGGTTAGGCTATAATTCACCCCTCCACTTT.

V usage is TRBV5-1 and J usage is TRBJ2-4; TRBD1 matches 8 bases. Trimming removed 2 bases from V and 9 bases from J; junction bases left unmatched: 4. Germline V gene data show CDR1 as SGHRS and CDR2 as YFSETQ. The CDR3 is made up of 13 amino acids. CDR3 residues: CASSLTGGSIQYF. The CDR3 nucleotides are TGCGCCAGCAGCTTAACAGGGGGTTCCATTCAGTACTTC.

The V call is TRBV12-3 or TRBV12-4, the J call TRBJ2-1; 10 nucleotides line up with TRBD1. The CDR3 covers 16 residues. V lost 7 bases and J lost 6; bases outside the gene matches: 12. CDR3 loop: CASTSTGTGDINEQFF. The CDR3 bases are TGTGCCAGCACCTCCACAGGGACAGGGGACATCAATGAGCAGTTCTTC.

This clonotype was observed once. The J gene is TRBJ2-3, the V gene TRBV6-1; 7 nucleotides line up with TRBD2. The J segment lost 0 bases and the V segment lost 6 bases, leaving 9 bases of the junction unmatched. The CDR3 totals 16 residues. Germline-derived CDR1 and CDR2 are MNHNS and SASEGT. The CDR3: CASSAKAGSSTDTQYF. In DNA, the CDR3 is TGTGCCAGCAGCGCTAAAGCGGGGTCGAGCACAGATACGCAGTATTTT.

V is TRBV15 and J is TRBJ1-2; TRBD1 aligns across 7 bases. Unmatched junction bases numbered 8, after V lost 0 bases and J lost 4 bases. Germline CDR1 is LNHNV and CDR2 is YYDKDF (reference sequence). The CDR3 is 16 amino acids. CDR3 sequence: CATSRDSGGEFYGYTF. The DNA of the CDR3 is TGTGCCACCAGCAGAGATTCAGGGGGGGAATTCTATGGCTACACCTTC.

The CDR3 bases are TGTGCCAGCAGTTACCTCGGGACGGTGGCCACGCAGTACTTC. Translated, it gives CASSYLGTVATQYF. The rearrangement joins TRBV6-2 or TRBV6-3 to TRBJ2-7; D possibly uses TRBD1 or TRBD2 (5 bases each). This CDR3 comprises 14 residues. V was cut by 2 bases and J by 9 bases, with 17 bases left in between. The germline gives CDR1 MNHEY, CDR2 SVGEGT.

The J gene is TRBJ1-5, the V gene TRBV7-9; D may be TRBD1 (6 bases). Germline CDR1 and CDR2: SEHNR and FQNEAQ (reference sequence). The CDR3 length is 14 residues. Trimming left V 4 bases short and J 3 bases short, with 10 bases between. Written as DNA, the CDR3 is TGTGCCAGCAGCTCCGACAGGAACAATCAGCCCCAGCATTTT. Translated, it gives CASSSDRNNQPQHF.

The chain carries TRBV20-1 and TRBJ1-5; TRBD1 matches 9 bases. The CDR3 sequence is 13 residues long. CDR1 is DFQATT and CDR2 is SNEGSKA in the germline V gene (reference sequence). Germline trimming cut 7 bases from V and 4 bases from J; bases unmatched to any gene: 5. The CDR3 coding sequence is TGCAGTGTCTTAGGACAGGGGAATCAGCCCCAGCATTTT. Protein sequence: CSVLGQGNQPQHF.

The chain uses TRBV20-1 and TRBJ2-3; tentative D call: TRBD2 (6 bases). V lost 1 base and J lost 4, with 21 bases in between. The CDR3 has 17 amino acids. Germline CDR1 and CDR2: DFQATT and SNEGSKA (reference sequence). CDR3 region: CSARVSSGWEAPDTQYF. For the CDR3, the DNA is TGCAGTGCTAGAGTATCGAGCGGGTGGGAGGCCCCAGATACGCAGTATTTT.

The chain has TRBV12-3 or TRBV12-4 and TRBJ2-5; D remains ambiguous. The V end lost 3 bases, the J end lost 5 bases, and 7 bases lay between the germline ends. This CDR3 region has 12 residues. CDR3 coding DNA: TGTGCCAGCAGTTTTACCGCGGAGACCCAGTACTTC. Amino acid sequence: CASSFTAETQYF.

This clonotype was detected once. The V gene is TRBV12-3 or TRBV12-4, the J gene TRBJ2-7; a possible D gene is TRBD2 (7 bases). V shed 6 bases and J shed 2 bases, with 11 bases lying between them. The CDR3 length is 13 residues. The CDR3 sequence is CASSPGGAYEQYF. In DNA form, the CDR3 reads TGTGCCAGCAGCCCGGGGGGCGCCTACGAGCAGTACTTC.

The V call is TRBV5-6, the J call TRBJ2-1; TRBD1 agrees at 9 bases. This CDR3 has 17 residues. Per the germline V gene, CDR1 is SGHDT and CDR2 is YYEEEE. With V trimmed by 0 bases and J by 7 bases, 11 bases remained unmatched. This chain's CDR3 is CASSLEARGTGRNEQFF. The CDR3 bases are TGTGCCAGCAGCTTGGAGGCAAGAGGGACAGGGAGGAATGAGCAGTTCTTC.